Shown below are 13 T cell receptor beta chains from a single sample sequenced in a study of monozygotic twins with inflammatory bowel disease. TCRdb re-called the 5' RACE reads, yielding one record per CDR3 amino acid sequence without DNA. Its clone listing holds 210,000 or so distinct CDR3 sequences. Sequencing was done on a sample of blood. These receptors came from a human donor with ulcerative colitis or Crohn's disease, or a healthy co-twin of an affected twin (not recorded which).

The rearrangement uses TRBV29-1 and TRBJ2-3. CDR1 is SQVTM, CDR2 ANQGSEA, per germline. The CDR3 has 13 amino acids. CDR3: CSVEVLVGDTQYF.

The rearrangement links TRBV2 to TRBJ2-1; TCRdb outputs TRBD1, but without DNA this stays unchecked. The CDR3 is 16 amino acids. CDR1 and CDR2 (germline): SNHLY, FYNNEI. CDR3 protein: CASRAPGGISYNEQFF.

This sequence joins TRBV11-2 and TRBJ2-2; TCRdb gives TRBD2 as the D gene, but with no DNA this cannot be confirmed. This CDR3 contains 15 residues. Germline CDR1 is SGHAT and CDR2 is FQNNGV. This CDR3 is CASSLGGLAPGELFF.

The V and J genes are TRBV4-1 and TRBJ1-2; no DNA is available, so the TRBD1 call from TCRdb remains unchecked. The length of the CDR3 is 16 residues. CDR1 and CDR2 (germline): MGHRA, YSYEKL. The chain's CDR3 is CASSQAVRGGFYGYTF.

The chain carries TRBV19 and TRBJ2-3; TCRdb proposes TRBD2, but this gene call is untestable without DNA. This CDR3 is 16 amino acids long. From germline, CDR1 is LNHDA and CDR2 SQIVND (reference sequence). Here the CDR3 reads CASSTHFAGGPNTQYF.

The chain has TRBV10-3 and TRBJ2-1; the D call from TCRdb, TRBD1, cannot be confirmed without DNA. Per the germline V gene, CDR1 is ENHRY and CDR2 is SYGVKD. CDR3 size: 15 residues. The chain's CDR3 is CAISGTQGIGNEQFF.

The rearrangement links TRBV6-5 to TRBJ2-7. This CDR3 is built from 11 residues. Germline values: CDR1 MNHEY, CDR2 SVGAGI. The CDR3 loop reads CASSYLWEQYF.

This chain links TRBV4-2 with TRBJ2-3; the TCRdb call, TRBD2, lacks DNA for checking. Looked up from germline, CDR1 is LGHNA and CDR2 is YNFKEQ. The CDR3 consists of 15 residues. CDR3 sequence reads: CASSPGLAGENTQYF.

The chain carries TRBV20-1 and TRBJ2-7; checking the TCRdb D call of TRBD2 is not possible without DNA. The CDR3 is 12 residues long. Per the germline V gene, CDR1 is DFQATT and CDR2 is SNEGSKA (reference sequence). CDR3 protein: CSALAAAYEQYF.

V is TRBV5-1 and J is TRBJ2-5. Per germline, CDR1 SGHRS and CDR2 YFSETQ. The CDR3 totals 11 residues. CDR3 amino acids: CASTSQETQYF.

The chain uses TRBV28 and TRBJ1-1; TCRdb proposes TRBD1, but this gene call is untestable without DNA. CDR1 and CDR2 from the germline V gene are MDHEN and SYDVKM. This CDR3 spans 15 amino acids. The CDR3 loop reads CASSPFGGARTEAFF.

The V call is TRBV6-1, the J call TRBJ2-5; the D call from TCRdb, TRBD2, cannot be confirmed without DNA. Germline V gene sequence: CDR1 MNHNS, CDR2 SASEGT. CDR3 length: 15 amino acids. The CDR3 reads CASSGTSGRWETQYF.

This chain connects TRBV11-2 to TRBJ1-4; TCRdb names TRBD1, which stays unverified in the absence of DNA. Germline CDR1 SGHAT, CDR2 FQNNGV. This CDR3 has 15 residues. This CDR3 reads CASSPGQGMSEKLFF.